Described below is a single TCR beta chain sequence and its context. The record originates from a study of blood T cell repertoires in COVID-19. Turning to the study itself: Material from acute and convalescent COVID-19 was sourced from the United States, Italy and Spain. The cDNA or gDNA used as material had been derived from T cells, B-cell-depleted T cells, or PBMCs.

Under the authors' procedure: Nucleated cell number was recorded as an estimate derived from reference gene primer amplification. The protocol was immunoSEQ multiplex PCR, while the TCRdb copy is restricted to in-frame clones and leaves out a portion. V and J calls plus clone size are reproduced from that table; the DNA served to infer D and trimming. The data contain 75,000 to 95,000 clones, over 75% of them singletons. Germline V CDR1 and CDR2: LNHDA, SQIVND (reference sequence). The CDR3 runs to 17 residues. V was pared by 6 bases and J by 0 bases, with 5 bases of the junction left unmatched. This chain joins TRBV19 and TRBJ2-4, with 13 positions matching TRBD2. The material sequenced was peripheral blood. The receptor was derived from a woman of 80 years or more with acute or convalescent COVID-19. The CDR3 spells CASSPWTSGGAKNIQYF. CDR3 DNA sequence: TGTGCCAGTAGCCCTTGGACTAGCGGGGGAGCCAAAAACATTCAGTACTTC.